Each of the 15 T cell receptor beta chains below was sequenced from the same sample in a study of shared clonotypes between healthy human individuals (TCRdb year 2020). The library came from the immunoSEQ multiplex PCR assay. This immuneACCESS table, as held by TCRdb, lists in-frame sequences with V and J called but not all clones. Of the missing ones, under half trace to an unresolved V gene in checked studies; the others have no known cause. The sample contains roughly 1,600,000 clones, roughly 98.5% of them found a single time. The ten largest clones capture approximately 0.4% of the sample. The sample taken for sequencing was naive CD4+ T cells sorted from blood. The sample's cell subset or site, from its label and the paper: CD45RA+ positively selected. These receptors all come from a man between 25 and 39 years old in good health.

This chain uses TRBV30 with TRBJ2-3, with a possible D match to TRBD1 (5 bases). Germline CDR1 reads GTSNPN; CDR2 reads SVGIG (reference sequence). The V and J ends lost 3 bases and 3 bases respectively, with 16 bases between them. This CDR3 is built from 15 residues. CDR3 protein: CAWSLRVGKTDTQYF. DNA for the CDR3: TGTGCCTGGAGCCTCAGGGTTGGGAAGACAGATACGCAGTATTTT. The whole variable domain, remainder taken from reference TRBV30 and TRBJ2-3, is SQTIHQWPATLVQPVGSPLSLECTVEGTSNPNLYWYRQAAGRGLQLLFYSVGIGQISSEVPQNLSASRPQDRQFILSSKKLLLSDSGFYLCAWSLRVGKTDTQYFGPGTRLTVL.

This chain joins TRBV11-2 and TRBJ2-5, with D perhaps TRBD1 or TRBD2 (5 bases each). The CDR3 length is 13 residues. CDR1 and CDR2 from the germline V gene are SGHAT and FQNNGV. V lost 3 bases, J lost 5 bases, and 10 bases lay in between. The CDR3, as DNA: TGTGCCAGCAGCTTGTCGGGGCTGGAGACCCAGTACTTC. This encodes CASSLSGLETQYF. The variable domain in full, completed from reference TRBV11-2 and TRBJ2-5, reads EAGVAQSPRYKIIEKRQSVAFWCNPISGHATLYWYQQILGQGPKLLIQFQNNGVVDDSQLPKDRFSAERLKGVDSTLKIQPAKLEDSAVYLCASSLSGLETQYFGPGTRLLVL.

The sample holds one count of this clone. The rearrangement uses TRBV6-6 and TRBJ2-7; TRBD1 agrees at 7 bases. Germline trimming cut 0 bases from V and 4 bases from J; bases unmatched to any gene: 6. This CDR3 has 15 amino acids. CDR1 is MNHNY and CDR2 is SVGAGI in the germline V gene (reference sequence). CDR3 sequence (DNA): TGTGCCAGCAGTTACTCCTGGGACAGCTCATACGAGCAGTACTTC. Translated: CASSYSWDSSYEQYF.

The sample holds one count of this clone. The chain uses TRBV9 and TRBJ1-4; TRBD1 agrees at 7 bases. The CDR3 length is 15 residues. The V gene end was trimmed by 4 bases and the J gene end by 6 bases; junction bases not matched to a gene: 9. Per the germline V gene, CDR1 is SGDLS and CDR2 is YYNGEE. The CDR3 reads CASSISGTEDEKLFF. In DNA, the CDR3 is TGTGCCAGCAGCATCTCCGGGACAGAGGATGAAAAACTGTTTTTT.

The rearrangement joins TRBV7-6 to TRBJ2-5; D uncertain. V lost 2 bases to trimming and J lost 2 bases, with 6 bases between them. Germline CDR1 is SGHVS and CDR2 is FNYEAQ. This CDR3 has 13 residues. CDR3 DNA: TGTGCCAGCAGCTTACTCGTGCAAGAGACCCAGTACTTC. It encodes CASSLLVQETQYF.

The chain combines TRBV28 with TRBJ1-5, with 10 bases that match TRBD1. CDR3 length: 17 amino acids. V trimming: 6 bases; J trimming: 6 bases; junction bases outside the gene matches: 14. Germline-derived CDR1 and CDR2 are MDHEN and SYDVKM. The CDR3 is CASSLLSGTGEGQPQHF. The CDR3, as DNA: TGTGCCAGCAGCCTTCTCTCGGGGACAGGGGAAGGTCAGCCCCAGCATTTT.

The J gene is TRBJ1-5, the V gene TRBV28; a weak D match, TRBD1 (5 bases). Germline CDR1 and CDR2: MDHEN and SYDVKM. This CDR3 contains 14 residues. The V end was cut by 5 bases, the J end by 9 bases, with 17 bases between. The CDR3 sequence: CASSTSGDYGPQHF. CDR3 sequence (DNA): TGTGCCAGCAGTACCTCCGGGGACTACGGGCCCCAGCATTTT.

The CDR3 loop reads CASSSKPGWDNEQFF. The CDR3 coding sequence is TGTGCCAGTAGTAGTAAACCGGGGTGGGACAATGAGCAGTTCTTC. The V and J genes are TRBV19 and TRBJ2-1; weak D call: TRBD2 (5 bases). V was clipped by 4 bases and J by 5 bases, with 15 bases between them. Germline values: CDR1 LNHDA, CDR2 SQIVND (reference sequence). CDR3 length: 15 amino acids.

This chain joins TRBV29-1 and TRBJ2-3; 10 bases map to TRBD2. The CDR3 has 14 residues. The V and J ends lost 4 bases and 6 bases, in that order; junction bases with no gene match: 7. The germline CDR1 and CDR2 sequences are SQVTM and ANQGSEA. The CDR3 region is CSVVGLAGVDTQYF. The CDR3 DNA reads TGCAGCGTTGTCGGGCTAGCGGGGGTTGATACGCAGTATTTT.

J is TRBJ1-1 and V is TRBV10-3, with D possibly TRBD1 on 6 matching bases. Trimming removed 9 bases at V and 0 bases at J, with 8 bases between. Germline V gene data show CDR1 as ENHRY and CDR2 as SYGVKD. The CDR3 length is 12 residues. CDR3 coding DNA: TGTGCCATAGGACAGATGAACACTGAAGCTTTCTTT. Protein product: CAIGQMNTEAFF.

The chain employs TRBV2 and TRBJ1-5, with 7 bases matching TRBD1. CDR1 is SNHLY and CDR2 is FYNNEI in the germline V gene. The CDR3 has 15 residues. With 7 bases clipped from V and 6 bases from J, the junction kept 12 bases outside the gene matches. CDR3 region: CASNPTGRSGQPQHF. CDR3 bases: TGTGCCAGCAACCCGACAGGGAGGTCGGGTCAGCCCCAGCATTTT.

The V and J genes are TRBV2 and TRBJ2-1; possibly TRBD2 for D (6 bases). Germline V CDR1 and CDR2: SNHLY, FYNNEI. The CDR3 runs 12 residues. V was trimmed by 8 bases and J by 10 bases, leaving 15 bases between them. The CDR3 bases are TGTGCCAGCGGGGGGACCCGTCCGGAGCAGTTCTTC. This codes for CASGGTRPEQFF.

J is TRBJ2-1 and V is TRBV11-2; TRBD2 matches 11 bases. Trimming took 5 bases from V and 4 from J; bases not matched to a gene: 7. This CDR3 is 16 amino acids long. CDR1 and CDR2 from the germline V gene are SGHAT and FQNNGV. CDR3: CASSRPGLAVYNEQFF. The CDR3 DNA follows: TGTGCCAGCAGCCGCCCGGGACTAGCGGTTTACAATGAGCAGTTCTTC.

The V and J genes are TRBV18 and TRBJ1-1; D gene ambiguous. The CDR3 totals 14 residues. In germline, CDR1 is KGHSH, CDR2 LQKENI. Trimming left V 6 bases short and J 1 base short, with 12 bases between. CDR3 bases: TGTGCCAGCTCGCGAAAGGACGGGAACACTGAAGCTTTCTTT. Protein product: CASSRKDGNTEAFF.

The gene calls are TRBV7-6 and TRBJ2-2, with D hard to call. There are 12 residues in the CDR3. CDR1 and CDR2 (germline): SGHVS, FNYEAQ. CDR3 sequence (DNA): TGTGGGGCACTCTTGGGCACCGGGGAGCTGTTTTTT. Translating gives CGALLGTGELFF.